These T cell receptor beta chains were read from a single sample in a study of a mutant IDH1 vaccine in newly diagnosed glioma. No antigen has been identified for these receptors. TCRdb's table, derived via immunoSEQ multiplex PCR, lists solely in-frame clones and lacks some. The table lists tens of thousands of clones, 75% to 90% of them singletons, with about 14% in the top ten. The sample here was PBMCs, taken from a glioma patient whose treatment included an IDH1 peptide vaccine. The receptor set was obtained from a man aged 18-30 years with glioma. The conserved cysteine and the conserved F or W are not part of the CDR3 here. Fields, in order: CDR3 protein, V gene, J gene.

ASSPRSGLAKNIQY,TRBV7-2,TRBJ2-4
ASSIRHGQAPYEQY,TRBV19,TRBJ2-7
ASGLVIYGGGSTDTQY,TRBV12-5,TRBJ2-3
ASSLADLSTDTQY,TRBV7-9,TRBJ2-3
ASTWTVSNEKLF,TRBV5-1,TRBJ1-4
ASSQATQGYEQY,TRBV4-3,TRBJ2-7
ASLWTTATNEKLF,TRBV19,TRBJ1-4
ASSLRGTGSEAF,TRBV5-4,TRBJ1-1
ASSSASGRATGELF,TRBV28,TRBJ2-2
ASSLALGKNQPQH,TRBV7-2,TRBJ1-5
ASSFELISYEQY,TRBV5-1,TRBJ2-7
ASSPPRWVTEAF,TRBV18,TRBJ1-1
ASSLDGNYGYT,TRBV5-1,TRBJ1-2
ATSSLRDPSNQPQH,TRBV15,TRBJ1-5
ASSWRPGELF,TRBV27,TRBJ2-2
ASSRPRANTEAF,TRBV4-1,TRBJ1-1
ASSRGLPYEQY,TRBV25-1,TRBJ2-7
ASSFSGGASGELF,TRBV28,TRBJ2-2
ASSLARTGSYGYT,TRBV7-2,TRBJ1-2
ASSVTGGPFYEQY,TRBV9,TRBJ2-7
ASRLAGGSSYNEQF,TRBV7-9,TRBJ2-1
ASSPSTSASYEQY,TRBV18,TRBJ2-7
ASSYGDGYT,TRBV6-6,TRBJ1-2
ATSAQSLFVAGDQETQY,TRBV15,TRBJ2-5
ASSQISSYEQY,TRBV5-1,TRBJ2-7